Sequencing of this T cell receptor (beta chain) was carried out in a study of immune heterogeneity within non-small cell lung tumors. This clonotype is medium-sized in the sample. The V end was cut by 1 base, the J end by 2 bases, with 12 bases between. Looked up from germline, CDR1 is LGHDT and CDR2 is YNNKEL (reference sequence). This CDR3 has 16 amino acids. Multiplex PCR employing 32 V and 13 J primers generated amplicons of the TCR beta CDR3. TCRdb re-called the multiplex PCR reads with MiXCR, one entry per CDR3 protein. Of 4,000 to 5,000 distinct CDR3 sequences listed, more than 25% are singletons. Bulk tumor genomic DNA, approximately 570 ng per sample, was the template. Primary tumors were biopsied several times each, far apart, intraoperatively. Their non-small cell lung cancer was newly diagnosed and untreated, and the patients underwent curative surgery.

Material for sequencing was lung tumor tissue. The receptor was isolated from a woman aged 45-65 years with non-small cell lung cancer. This chain joins TRBV3-1 and TRBJ1-5, with D perhaps TRBD1 (5 bases). CDR3 region: CASSQGSPRGNQPQHF. The CDR3 DNA follows: TGTGCCAGCAGCCAAGGGTCTCCCAGGGGCAATCAGCCCCAGCATTTT.